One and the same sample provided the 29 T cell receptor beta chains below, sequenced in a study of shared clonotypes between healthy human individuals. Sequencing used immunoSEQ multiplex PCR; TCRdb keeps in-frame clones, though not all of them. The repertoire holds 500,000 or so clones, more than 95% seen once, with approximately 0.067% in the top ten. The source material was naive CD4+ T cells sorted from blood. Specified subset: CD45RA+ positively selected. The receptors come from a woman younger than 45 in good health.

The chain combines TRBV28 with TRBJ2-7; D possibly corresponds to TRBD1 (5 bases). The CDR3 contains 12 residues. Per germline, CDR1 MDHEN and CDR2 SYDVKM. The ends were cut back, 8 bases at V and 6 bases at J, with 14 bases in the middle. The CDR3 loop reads CASGSGFAEQYF. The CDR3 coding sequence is TGTGCCAGCGGATCAGGGTTCGCCGAGCAGTACTTC. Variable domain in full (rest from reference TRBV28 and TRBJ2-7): DVKVTQSSRYLVKRTGEKVFLECVQDMDHENMFWYRQDPGLGLRLIYFSYDVKMKEKGDIPEGYSVSREKKERFSLILESASTNQTSMYLCASGSGFAEQYFGPGTRLTVT.

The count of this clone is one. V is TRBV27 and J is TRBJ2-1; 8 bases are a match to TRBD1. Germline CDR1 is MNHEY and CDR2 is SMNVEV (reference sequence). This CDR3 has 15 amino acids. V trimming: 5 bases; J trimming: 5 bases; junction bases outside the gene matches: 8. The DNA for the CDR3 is TGTGCCAGCAGTCTCCCCGGGACAGGACACAATGAGCAGTTCTTC. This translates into CASSLPGTGHNEQFF.

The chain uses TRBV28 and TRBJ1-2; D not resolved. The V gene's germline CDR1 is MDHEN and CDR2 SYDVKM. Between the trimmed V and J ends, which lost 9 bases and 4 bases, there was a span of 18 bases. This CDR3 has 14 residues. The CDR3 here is CASCFKLEIYGYTF. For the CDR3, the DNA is TGTGCCAGTTGCTTTAAGCTAGAGATCTATGGCTACACCTTC.

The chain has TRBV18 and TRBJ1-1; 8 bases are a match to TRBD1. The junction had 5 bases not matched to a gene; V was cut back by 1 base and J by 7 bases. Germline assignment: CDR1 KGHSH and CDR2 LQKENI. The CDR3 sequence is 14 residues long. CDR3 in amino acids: CASSPRTGTGEAFF. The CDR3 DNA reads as TGTGCCAGCTCACCACGGACAGGGACCGGTGAAGCTTTCTTT.

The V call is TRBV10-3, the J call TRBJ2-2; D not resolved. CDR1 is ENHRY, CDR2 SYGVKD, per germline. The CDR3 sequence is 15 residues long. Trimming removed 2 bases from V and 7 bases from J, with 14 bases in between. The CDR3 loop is CAISEGHSSSGELFF. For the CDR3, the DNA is TGTGCCATCAGTGAGGGTCATTCGTCGAGCGGGGAGCTGTTTTTT.

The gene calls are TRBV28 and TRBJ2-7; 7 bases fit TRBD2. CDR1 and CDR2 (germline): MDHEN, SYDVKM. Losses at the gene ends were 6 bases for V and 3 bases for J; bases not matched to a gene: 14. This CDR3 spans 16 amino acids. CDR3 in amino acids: CASSSGDAGVHYEQYF. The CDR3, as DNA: TGTGCCAGCAGCTCGGGGGATGCGGGAGTTCACTACGAGCAGTACTTC.

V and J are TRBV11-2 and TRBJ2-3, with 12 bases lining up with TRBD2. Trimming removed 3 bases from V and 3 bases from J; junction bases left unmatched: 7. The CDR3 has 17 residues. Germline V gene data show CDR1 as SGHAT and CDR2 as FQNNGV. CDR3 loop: CASSLFGLAGGTDTQYF. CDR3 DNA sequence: TGTGCCAGCAGCTTGTTCGGCCTAGCGGGAGGGACAGATACGCAGTATTTT.

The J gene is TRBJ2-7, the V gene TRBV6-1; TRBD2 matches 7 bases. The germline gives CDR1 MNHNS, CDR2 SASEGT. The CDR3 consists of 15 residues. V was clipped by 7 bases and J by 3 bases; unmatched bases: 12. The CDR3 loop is CASNLAGQRHYEQYF. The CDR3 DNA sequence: TGTGCCAGCAACTTAGCGGGCCAGCGACACTACGAGCAGTACTTC.

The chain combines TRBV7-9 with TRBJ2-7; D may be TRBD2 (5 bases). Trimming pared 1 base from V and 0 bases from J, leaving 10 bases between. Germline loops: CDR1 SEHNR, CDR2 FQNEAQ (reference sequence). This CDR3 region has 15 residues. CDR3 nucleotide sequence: TGTGCCAGCAGCTTAGAACGGGGTAGCTCCTACGAGCAGTACTTC. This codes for CASSLERGSSYEQYF. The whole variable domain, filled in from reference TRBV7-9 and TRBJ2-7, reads DTGVSQNPRHKITKRGQNVTFRCDPISEHNRLYWYRQTLGQGPEFLTYFQNEAQLEKSRLLSDRFSAERPKGSFSTLEIQRTEQGDSAMYLCASSLERGSSYEQYFGPGTRLTVT.

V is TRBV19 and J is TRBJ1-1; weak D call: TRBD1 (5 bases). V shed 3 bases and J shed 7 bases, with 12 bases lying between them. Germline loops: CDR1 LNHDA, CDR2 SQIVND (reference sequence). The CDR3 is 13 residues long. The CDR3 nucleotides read TGTGCCAGTAGTATTGGGCGGGACTATGAAGCTTTCTTT. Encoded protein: CASSIGRDYEAFF.

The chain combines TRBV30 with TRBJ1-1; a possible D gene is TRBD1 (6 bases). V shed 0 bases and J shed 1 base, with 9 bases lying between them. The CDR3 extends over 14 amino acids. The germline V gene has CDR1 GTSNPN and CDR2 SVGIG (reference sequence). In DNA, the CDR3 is TGTGCCTGGAGTGTTTGGACAGCGAACACTGAAGCTTTCTTT. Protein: CAWSVWTANTEAFF.

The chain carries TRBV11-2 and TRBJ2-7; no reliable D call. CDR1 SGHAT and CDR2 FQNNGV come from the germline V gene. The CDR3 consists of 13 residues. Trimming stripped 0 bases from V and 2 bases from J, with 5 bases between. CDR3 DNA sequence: TGTGCCAGCAGCTTAGAGTTAACCTACGAGCAGTACTTC. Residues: CASSLELTYEQYF.

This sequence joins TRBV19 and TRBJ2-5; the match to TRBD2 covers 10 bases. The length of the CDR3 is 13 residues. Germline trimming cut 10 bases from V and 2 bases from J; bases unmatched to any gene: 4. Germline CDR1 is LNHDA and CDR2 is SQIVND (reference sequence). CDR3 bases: TGTGCCACCGGGACTAGCGCTCAAGAGACCCAGTACTTC. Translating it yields CATGTSAQETQYF.

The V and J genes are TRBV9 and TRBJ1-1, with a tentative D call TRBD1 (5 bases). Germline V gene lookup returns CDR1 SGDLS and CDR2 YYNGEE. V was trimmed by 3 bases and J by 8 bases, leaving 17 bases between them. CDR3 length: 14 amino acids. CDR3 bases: TGTGCCAGCAGCGCCCACTCAGGGAGTAGAGAAGCTTTCTTT. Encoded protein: CASSAHSGSREAFF.

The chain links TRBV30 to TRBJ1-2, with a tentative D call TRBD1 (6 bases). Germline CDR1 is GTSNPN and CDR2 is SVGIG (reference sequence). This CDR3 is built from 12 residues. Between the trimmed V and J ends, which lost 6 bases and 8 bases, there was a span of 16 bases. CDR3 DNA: TGTGCCTGCGGGGGGGGCGCGGGAGGCTACACCTTC. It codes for CACGGGAGGYTF. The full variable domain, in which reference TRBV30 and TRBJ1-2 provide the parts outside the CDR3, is SQTIHQWPATLVQPVGSPLSLECTVEGTSNPNLYWYRQAAGRGLQLLFYSVGIGQISSEVPQNLSASRPQDRQFILSSKKLLLSDSGFYLCACGGGAGGYTFGSGTRLTVV.

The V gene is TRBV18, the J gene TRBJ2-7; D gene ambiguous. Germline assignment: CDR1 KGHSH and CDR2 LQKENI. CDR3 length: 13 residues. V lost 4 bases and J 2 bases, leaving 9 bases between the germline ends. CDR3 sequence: CASSREGPYEQYF. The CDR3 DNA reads TGTGCCAGCTCACGCGAAGGTCCCTACGAGCAGTACTTC.

The CDR3 coding sequence is TGTGCCAGCAGTGAATTTGGGGACACCTACTACGAGCAGTACTTC. Translated: CASSEFGDTYYEQYF. The V and J genes are TRBV25-1 and TRBJ2-7; tentatively, D is TRBD1 (6 bases). The CDR3 length is 15 residues. Germline V gene lookup returns CDR1 MGHDK and CDR2 SYGVNS. V was shortened by 1 base and J by 3 bases, with 13 bases between the two germline ends.

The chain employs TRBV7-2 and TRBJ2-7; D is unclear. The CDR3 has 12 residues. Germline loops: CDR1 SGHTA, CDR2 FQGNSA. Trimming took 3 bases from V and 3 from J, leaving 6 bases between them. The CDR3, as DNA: TGTGCCAGCAGCTTGAACCTCTACGAGCAGTACTTC. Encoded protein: CASSLNLYEQYF.

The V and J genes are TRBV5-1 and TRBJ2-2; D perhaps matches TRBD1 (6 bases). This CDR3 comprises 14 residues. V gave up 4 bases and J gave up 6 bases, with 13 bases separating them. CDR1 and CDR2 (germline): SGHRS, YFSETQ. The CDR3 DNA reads TGCGCCAGCAGCAATGTACAGGGTCCCGGGGAGCTGTTTTTT. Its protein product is CASSNVQGPGELFF.

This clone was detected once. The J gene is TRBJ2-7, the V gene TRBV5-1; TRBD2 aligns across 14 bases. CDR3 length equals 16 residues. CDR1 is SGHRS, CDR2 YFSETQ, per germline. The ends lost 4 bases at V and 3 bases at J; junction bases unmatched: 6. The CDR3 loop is CASSLGTSGRNYEQYF. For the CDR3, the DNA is TGCGCCAGCAGCCTGGGGACTAGCGGGAGAAACTACGAGCAGTACTTC.

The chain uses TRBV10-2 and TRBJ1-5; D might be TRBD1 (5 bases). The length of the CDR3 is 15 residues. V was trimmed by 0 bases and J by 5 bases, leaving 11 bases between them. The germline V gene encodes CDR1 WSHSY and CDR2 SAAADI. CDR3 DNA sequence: TGCGCCAGCAGTGAGTCAAGGGGCGGCTATCAGCCCCAGCATTTT. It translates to CASSESRGGYQPQHF.

The CDR3 DNA reads TGTGCCAGCTCACCCATTCCGGGACAGGGGGCTGGAGTGTGGGGCTACGAGCAGTACTTC. It encodes CASSPIPGQGAGVWGYEQYF. This rearrangement joins TRBV18 to TRBJ2-7, with TRBD1 matching over 12 bases. Germline loops: CDR1 KGHSH, CDR2 LQKENI. The V segment lost 3 bases and the J segment 3 bases; nucleotides outside the gene matches: 18. This CDR3 contains 20 residues.

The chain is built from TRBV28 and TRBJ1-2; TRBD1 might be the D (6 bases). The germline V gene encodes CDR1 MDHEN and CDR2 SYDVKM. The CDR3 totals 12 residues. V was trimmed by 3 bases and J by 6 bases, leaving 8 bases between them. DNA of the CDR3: TGTGCCAGCAGTTTGGACAGCGATGGCTACACCTTC. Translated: CASSLDSDGYTF.

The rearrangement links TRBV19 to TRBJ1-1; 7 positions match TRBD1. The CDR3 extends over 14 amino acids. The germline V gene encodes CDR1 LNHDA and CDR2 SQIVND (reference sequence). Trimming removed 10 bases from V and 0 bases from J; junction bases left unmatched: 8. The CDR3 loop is CAIAPTGMNTEAFF. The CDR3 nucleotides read TGTGCCATTGCCCCGACAGGGATGAACACTGAAGCTTTCTTT.

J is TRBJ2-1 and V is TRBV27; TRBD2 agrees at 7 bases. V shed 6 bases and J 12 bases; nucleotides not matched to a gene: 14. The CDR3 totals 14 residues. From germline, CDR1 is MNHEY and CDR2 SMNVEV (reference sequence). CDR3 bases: TGTGCCAGCAGCCGAACTGGGGCGGGAGTCTGGCAGTTCTTC. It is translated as CASSRTGAGVWQFF.

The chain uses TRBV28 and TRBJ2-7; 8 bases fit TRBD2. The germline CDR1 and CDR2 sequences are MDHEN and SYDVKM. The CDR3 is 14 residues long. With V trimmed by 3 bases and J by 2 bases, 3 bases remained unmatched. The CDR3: CASSFGGLAYEQYF. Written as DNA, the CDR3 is TGTGCCAGCAGTTTTGGGGGACTAGCCTACGAGCAGTACTTC.

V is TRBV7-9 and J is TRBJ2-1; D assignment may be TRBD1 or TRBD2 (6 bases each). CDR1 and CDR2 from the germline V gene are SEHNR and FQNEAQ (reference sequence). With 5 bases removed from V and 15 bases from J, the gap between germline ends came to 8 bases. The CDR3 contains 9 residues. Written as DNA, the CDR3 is TGTGCCAGCAGCGAGGGGGGGTTCTTC. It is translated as CASSEGGFF.

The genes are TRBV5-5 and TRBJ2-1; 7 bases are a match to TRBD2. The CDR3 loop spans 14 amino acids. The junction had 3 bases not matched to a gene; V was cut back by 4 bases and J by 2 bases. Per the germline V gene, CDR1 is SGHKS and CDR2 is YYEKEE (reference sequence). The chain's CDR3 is CASSLAAPYNEQFF. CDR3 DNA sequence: TGTGCCAGCAGCCTAGCGGCCCCCTACAATGAGCAGTTCTTC.

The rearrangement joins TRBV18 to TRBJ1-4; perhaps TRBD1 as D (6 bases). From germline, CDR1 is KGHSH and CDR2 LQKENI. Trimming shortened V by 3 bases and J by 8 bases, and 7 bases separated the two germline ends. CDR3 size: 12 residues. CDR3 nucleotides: TGTGCCAGCTCACCCGGGACAGAAAAACTGTTTTTT. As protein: CASSPGTEKLFF.